This T cell receptor beta chain emerged from a study of T-cell memory formation after mild COVID-19. Looking at the study overall: TCR clustering was largely donor specific.

The CDR3 runs 16 residues. Germline CDR1 and CDR2: SGHTA and FQGNSA. Trimming left V 5 bases short and J 4 bases short, with 15 bases between. Turning to this clonotype: Its antigen is not identified.

MiXCR, run by TCRdb on the 5' RACE reads, gives a single entry per CDR3 protein. The sample carries 250,000 to 350,000 distinct CDR3 sequences, more than 13% recorded once. Findings and caveats of the study: Later expanders leaned CD4+, whereas clones that contracted between day 15 and 85 were balanced CD4/CD8. Among contracting clones, CD4+ were mainly CM/EM and CD8+ enriched in EMRA.

This TCR was recovered from a man aged 18 to 29 who had mild COVID-19 (a few samples of this study predate the infection). Cell type and time point are not known. The V and J genes are TRBV7-2 and TRBJ2-6, with D perhaps matching TRBD1 or TRBD2 (5 bases each). The sample taken for sequencing was PBMCs or a T cell subset sorted from them (not recorded which). CDR3 protein: CASSPQVGVGANVLTF. CDR3 bases: TGTGCCAGCAGCCCTCAAGTGGGGGTCGGGGCCAACGTCCTGACTTTC.